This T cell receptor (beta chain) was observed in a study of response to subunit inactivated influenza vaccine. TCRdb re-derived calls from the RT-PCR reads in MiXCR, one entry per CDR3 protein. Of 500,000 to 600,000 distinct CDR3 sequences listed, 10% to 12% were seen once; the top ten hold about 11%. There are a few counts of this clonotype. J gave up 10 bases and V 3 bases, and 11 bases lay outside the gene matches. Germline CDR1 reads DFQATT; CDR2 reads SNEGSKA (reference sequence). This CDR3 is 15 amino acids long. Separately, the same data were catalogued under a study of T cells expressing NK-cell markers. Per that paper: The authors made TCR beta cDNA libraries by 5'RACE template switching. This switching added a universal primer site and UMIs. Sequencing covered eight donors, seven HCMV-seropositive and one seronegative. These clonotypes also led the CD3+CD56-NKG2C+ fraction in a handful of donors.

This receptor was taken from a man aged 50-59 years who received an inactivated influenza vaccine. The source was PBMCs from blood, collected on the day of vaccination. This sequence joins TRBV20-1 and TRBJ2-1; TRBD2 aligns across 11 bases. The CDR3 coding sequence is TGCAGTGCTAGGCGTCTAGCGGGGGGTGCCCGCGAGCAGTTCTTC. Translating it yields CSARRLAGGAREQFF.